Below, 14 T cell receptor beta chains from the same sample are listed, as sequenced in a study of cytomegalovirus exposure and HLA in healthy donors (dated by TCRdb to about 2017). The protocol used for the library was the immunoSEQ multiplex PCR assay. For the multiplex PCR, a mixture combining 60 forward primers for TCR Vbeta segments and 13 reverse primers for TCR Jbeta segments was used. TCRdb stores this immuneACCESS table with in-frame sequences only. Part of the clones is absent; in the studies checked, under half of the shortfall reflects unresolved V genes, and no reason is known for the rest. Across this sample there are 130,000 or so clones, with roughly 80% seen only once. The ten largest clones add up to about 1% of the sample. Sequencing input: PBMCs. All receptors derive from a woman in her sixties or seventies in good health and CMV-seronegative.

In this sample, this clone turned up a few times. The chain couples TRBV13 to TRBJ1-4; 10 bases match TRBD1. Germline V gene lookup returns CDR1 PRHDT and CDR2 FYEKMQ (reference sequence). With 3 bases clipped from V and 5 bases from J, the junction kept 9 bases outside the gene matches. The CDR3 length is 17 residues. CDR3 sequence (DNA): TGTGCCAGCAGCTTGTGGGGACAGGGGTCCAACAATGAAAAACTGTTTTTT. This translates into CASSLWGQGSNNEKLFF.

CDR3 residues: CASRTTSGGYNEQFF. CDR3 sequence (DNA): TGTGCCAGCAGGACGACTAGCGGGGGGTACAATGAGCAGTTCTTC. The chain uses TRBV7-2 and TRBJ2-1, with TRBD2 matching 13 bases. The ends lost 6 bases at V and 4 bases at J; junction bases unmatched: 3. The CDR3 totals 15 residues. Germline loops: CDR1 SGHTA, CDR2 FQGNSA.

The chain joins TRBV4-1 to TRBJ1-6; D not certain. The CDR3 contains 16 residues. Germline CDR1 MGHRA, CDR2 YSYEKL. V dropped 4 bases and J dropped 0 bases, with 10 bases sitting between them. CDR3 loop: CASSPSGGSYNSPLHF. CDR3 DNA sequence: TGCGCCAGCAGCCCCTCGGGAGGCTCCTATAATTCACCCCTCCACTTT.

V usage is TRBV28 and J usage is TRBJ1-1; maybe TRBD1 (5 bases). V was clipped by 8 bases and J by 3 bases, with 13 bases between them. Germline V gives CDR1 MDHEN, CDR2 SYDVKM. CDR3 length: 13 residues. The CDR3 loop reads CASRIQGYTEAFF. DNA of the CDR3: TGTGCCAGCCGAATCCAGGGTTACACTGAAGCTTTCTTT.

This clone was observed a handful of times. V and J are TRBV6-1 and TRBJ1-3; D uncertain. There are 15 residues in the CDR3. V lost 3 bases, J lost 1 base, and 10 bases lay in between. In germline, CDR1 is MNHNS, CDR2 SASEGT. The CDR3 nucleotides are TGTGCCAGCAGTGACGGTTACGCTTCTGGAAACACCATATATTTT. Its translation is CASSDGYASGNTIYF.

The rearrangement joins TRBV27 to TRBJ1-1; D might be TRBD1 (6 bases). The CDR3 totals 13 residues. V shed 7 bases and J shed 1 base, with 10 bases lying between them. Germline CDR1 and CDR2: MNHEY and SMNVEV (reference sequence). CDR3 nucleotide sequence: TGTGCCAGCACCCAAGGGGGGAACACTGAAGCTTTCTTT. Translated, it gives CASTQGGNTEAFF.

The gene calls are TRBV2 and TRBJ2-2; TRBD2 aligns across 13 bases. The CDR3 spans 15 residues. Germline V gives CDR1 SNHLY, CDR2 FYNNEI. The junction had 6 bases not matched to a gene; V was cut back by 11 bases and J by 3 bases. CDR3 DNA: TGTGCCGGCCAACTAGCGGGAGGGTACACCGGGGAGCTGTTTTTT. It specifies CAGQLAGGYTGELFF. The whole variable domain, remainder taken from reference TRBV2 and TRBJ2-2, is EPEVTQTPSHQVTQMGQEVILRCVPISNHLYFYWYRQILGQKVEFLVSFYNNEISEKSEIFDDQFSVERPDGSNFTLKIRSTKLEDSAMYFCAGQLAGGYTGELFFGEGSRLTVL.

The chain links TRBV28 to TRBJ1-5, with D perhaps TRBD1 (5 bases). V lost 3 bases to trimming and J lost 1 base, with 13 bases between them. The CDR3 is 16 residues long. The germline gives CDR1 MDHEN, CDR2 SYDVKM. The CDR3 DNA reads TGTGCCAGCAGTTTCGGGCGTGGGGCCAGCAATCAGCCCCAGCATTTT. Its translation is CASSFGRGASNQPQHF.

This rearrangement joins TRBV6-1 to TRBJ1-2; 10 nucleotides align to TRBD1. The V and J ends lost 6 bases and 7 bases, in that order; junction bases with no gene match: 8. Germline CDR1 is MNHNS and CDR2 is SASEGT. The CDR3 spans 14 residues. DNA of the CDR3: TGTGCCAGCAGCCCGGGACAGGGGCTTAGTGGCTACACCTTC. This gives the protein CASSPGQGLSGYTF.

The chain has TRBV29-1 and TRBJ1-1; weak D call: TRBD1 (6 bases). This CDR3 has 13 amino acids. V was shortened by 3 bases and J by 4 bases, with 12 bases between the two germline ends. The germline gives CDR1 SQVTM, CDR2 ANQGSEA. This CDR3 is CSVDKGVGTEAFF. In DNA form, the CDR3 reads TGCAGCGTTGATAAGGGGGTGGGCACTGAAGCTTTCTTT.

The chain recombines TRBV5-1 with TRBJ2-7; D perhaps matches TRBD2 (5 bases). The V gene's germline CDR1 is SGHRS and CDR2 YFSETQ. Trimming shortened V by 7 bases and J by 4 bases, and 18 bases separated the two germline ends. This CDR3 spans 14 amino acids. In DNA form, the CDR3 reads TGCGCCAGCGCGATAGGGCCCGGGGAGTACGAGCAGTACTTC. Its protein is CASAIGPGEYEQYF.

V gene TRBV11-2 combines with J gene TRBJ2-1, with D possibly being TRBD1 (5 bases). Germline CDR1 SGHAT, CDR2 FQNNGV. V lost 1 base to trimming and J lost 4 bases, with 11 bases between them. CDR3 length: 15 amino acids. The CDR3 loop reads CASSLVWGAYNEQFF. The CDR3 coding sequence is TGTGCCAGCAGCTTAGTATGGGGCGCTTACAATGAGCAGTTCTTC.

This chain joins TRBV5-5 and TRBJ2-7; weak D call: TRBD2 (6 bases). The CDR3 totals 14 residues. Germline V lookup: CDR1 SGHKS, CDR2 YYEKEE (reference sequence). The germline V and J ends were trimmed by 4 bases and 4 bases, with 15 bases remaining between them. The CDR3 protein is CASSGGLSLYEQYF. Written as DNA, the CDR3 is TGTGCCAGCAGCGGGGGACTGTCGCTATACGAGCAGTACTTC.

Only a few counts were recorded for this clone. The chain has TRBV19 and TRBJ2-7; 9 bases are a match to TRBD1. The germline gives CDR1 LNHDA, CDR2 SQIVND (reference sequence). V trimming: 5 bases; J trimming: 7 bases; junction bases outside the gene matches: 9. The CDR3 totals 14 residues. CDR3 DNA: TGTGCCAGTAGTGCCTGGGACAGGGAGAATGAGCAGTACTTC. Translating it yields CASSAWDRENEQYF.